This TCR beta chain was obtained from a study of T cells in Graves' hyperthyroidism and ophthalmopathy. Study at large: The blood sample was taken at first diagnosis, before treatment began. Findings of the study overall: Ophthalmopathy and stable hyperthyroidism were separated by a 13 V-J model.

This CDR3 spans 14 amino acids. V trimming: 8 bases; J trimming: 0 bases; junction bases outside the gene matches: 5. Germline CDR1 and CDR2: SEHNR and FQNEAQ (reference sequence). This clonotype has ten or more counts. The antigen remains undetermined. There were TCR beta CDR3 regions amplified from RNA transcripts. Primed by the HTBI set, a first-round RT-PCR was run on the TCR CDR3. TCRdb reprocessed the multiplex PCR reads via MiXCR and lists one record per CDR3 protein. The repertoire holds fewer than 900,000 distinct CDR3 sequences, with 15% to 20% as singletons. The chain employs TRBV7-9 and TRBJ2-7; 9 bases line up with TRBD2. The sequenced sample consisted of blood. The receptor was derived from a man between 18 and 35 years old with Graves' hyperthyroidism. DNA of the CDR3: TGTGCCAGCGGGCGGGGGGGAGGCTCCTACGAGCAGTACTTC. This encodes CASGRGGGSYEQYF. The full variable domain, its missing parts supplied by reference TRBV7-9 and TRBJ2-7, is DTGVSQNPRHKITKRGQNVTFRCDPISEHNRLYWYRQTLGQGPEFLTYFQNEAQLEKSRLLSDRFSAERPKGSFSTLEIQRTEQGDSAMYLCASGRGGGSYEQYFGPGTRLTVT.